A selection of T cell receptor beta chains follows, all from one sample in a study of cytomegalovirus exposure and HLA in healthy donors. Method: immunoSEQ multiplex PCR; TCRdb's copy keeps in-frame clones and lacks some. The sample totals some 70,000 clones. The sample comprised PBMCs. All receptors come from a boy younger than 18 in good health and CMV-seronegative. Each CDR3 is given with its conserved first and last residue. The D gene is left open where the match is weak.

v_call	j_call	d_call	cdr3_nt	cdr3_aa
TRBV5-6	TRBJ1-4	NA	TGTGCCAGCAGCTTGGGACAGAATGAAAAACTGTTTTTT	CASSLGQNEKLFF
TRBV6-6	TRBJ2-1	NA	TGTGCCAGCAGTTACATTTCGGGGAATGAGCAGTTCTTC	CASSYISGNEQFF
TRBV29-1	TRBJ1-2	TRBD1	TGCAGCGTTGAAACAGGGGGGAGGGATGGCTACACCTTC	CSVETGGRDGYTF
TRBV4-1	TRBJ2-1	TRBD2	TGCGCCAGCAGCCAACTGAGACTAGCGGGAGGGTCCTACAATGAGCAGTTCTTC	CASSQLRLAGGSYNEQFF
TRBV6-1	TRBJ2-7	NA	TGTGCCAGCAGTGAACGAACCGGGAAAGGGTTTAGCGAGCAGTACTTC	CASSERTGKGFSEQYF
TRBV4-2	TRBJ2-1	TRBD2	TGTGCCAGCAGCCGAGAAGGGACTAGACATGAGCAGTTCTTC	CASSREGTRHEQFF
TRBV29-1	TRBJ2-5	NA	TGCAGCGTTGTAATTCTGGAGACCCAGTACTTC	CSVVILETQYF
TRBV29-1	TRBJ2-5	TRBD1	TGCAGCGTTGGGGGGCCGGGACAGCCGATCCAAGAGACCCAGTACTTC	CSVGGPGQPIQETQYF
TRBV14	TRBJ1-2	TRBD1	TGTGCCAGCAGGGGGACAGGAAACTATGGCTACACCTTC	CASRGTGNYGYTF
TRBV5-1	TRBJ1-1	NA	TGCGCCAGCAGCTTAGAGGCGGCCACTGAAGCTTTCTTT	CASSLEAATEAFF
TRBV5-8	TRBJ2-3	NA	TGTGCCAGCAGCTTTCAGTTGTCCACAGATACGCAGTATTTT	CASSFQLSTDTQYF
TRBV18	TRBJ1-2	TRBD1	TGTGCCAGCTCACTAATCTCCGGGACAGCGACCAACTATGGCTACACCTTC	CASSLISGTATNYGYTF
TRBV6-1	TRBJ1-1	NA	TGTGCCAGCAGTGCCAGCGGGGCTGAAGCTTTCTTT	CASSASGAEAFF
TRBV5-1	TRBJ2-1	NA	TGCGCCAGCACCCGGGGGGGGACAGCCGATAACAATGAGCAGTTCTTC	CASTRGGTADNNEQFF
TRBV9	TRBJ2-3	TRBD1	TGTGCCAGCAGCTCTAGGACAGGGACAGATACGCAGTATTTT	CASSSRTGTDTQYF
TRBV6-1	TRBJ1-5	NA	TGTGCCAGCAGTGTAAGCAGGCTGAGTCAGCCCCAGCATTTT	CASSVSRLSQPQHF
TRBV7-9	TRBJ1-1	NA	TGTGCCAGCAGCTTAGCAGGGGCACCTGAAGCTTTCTTT	CASSLAGAPEAFF
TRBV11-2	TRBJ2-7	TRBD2	TGTGCCAGCAGCTTAGACCAGCGGGACTCCTACGAGCAGTACTTC	CASSLDQRDSYEQYF
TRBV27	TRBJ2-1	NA	TGTGCCAGCAGTTTATCGGAGAACCCGAGGAATGAGCAGTTCTTC	CASSLSENPRNEQFF
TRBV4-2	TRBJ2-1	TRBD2	TGTGCCAGCAGCCAAGAGCGGGGGGGCTCCGACAATGAGCAGTTCTTC	CASSQERGGSDNEQFF
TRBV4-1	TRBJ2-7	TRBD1	TGCGCCAGCAGCCGGGACAGGGGGCCGTACGAGCAGTACTTC	CASSRDRGPYEQYF
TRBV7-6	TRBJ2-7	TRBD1	TGTGCCAGCAGCTTAGGCCCGGGACAGGCCCCCTACGAGCAGTACTTC	CASSLGPGQAPYEQYF
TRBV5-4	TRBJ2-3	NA	TGTGCCAGCAGCTGGTCGGCGGCCGATACGCAGTATTTT	CASSWSAADTQYF
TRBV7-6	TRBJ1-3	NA	TGTGCCAGCAGCTCACGATACAGGGACTCTGGAAACACCATATATTTT	CASSSRYRDSGNTIYF
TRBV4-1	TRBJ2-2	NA	TGCGCCAGCAGCCAAGGACAGCCCGGGGAGCTGTTTTTT	CASSQGQPGELFF
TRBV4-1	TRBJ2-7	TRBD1	TGCGCCAGCAGCCAAGATTCCGGGACAGGCGAGCAGTACTTC	CASSQDSGTGEQYF
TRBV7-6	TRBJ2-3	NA	TGTGCCAGCAGCTCTTCTGAAACAGCGGGTTTAGCAGATACGCAGTATTTT	CASSSSETAGLADTQYF
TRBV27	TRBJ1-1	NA	TGTGCCAGCAGTCCCCCGACAGCTGCGTACACTGAAGCTTTCTTT	CASSPPTAAYTEAFF
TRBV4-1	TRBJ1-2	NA	TGCGCCAGCAGCCCAAGCCGGGGCAGGGGAAAAAAGGGCTACACCTTC	CASSPSRGRGKKGYTF
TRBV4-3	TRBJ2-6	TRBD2	TGCGCCAGCAGCCACGGGACTAGCGGGGGCTCTGGGGCCAACGTCCTGACTTTC	CASSHGTSGGSGANVLTF
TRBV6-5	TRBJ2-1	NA	TGTGCCAGCAGTGTACTAGCCGAGGCCTACAATGAGCAGTTCTTC	CASSVLAEAYNEQFF
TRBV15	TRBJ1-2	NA	TGTGCCACCAGCAGAGATGGGACATCCCATGGCTACACCTTC	CATSRDGTSHGYTF
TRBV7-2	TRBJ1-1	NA	TGTGCCAGCTACCGCCGGGCAGGGGAAACTGAAGCTTTCTTT	CASYRRAGETEAFF
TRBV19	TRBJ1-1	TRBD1	TGTGCCAGTAGTATCCCGGGACAGGTGACGAACACTGAAGCTTTCTTT	CASSIPGQVTNTEAFF
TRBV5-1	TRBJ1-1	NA	TGCGCCAGCAGCTCAACAGCGGGGACTGAAGCTTTCTTT	CASSSTAGTEAFF